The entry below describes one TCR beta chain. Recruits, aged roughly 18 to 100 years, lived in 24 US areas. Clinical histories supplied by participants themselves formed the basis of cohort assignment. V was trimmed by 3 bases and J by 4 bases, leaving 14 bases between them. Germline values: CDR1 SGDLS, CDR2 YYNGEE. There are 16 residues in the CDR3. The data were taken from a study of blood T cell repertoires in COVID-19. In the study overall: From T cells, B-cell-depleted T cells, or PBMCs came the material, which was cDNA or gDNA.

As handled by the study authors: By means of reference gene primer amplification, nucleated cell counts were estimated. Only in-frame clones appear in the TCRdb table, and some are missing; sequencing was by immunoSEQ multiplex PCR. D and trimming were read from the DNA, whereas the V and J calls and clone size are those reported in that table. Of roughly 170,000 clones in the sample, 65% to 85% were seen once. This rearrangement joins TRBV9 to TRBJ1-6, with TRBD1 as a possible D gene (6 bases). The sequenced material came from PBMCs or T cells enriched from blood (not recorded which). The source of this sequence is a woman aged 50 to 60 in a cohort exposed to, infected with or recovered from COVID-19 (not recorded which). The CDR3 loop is CASSAGTNDYNSPLHF. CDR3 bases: TGTGCCAGCAGCGCAGGGACAAATGATTATAATTCACCCCTCCACTTT.